These T cell receptor beta chains were read from a single sample in a study of OX40 agonist ivuxolimab in advanced cancers. TCRdb keeps only in-frame clones here, not all; method: immunoSEQ multiplex PCR. The table lists about 31,000 clones, roughly nine tenths of them singletons. The source material was CD4+ or CD8+ T cells sorted from blood, sampled in a trial of the OX40 agonist ivuxolimab. These receptors were obtained from an adult with an advanced solid tumor such as melanoma, head and neck, liver or kidney cancer. CDR3s include the opening cysteine and the closing phenylalanine or tryptophan. The order of the fields is D gene, J gene, V gene, clone size, CDR3 protein, CDR3 DNA. A D gene is named only where the DNA matches it firmly. Expanded clones get a size class; other rows say once, few or many, or leave the size out.

.	TRBJ2-7	TRBV4-3	.	CASSQGPSYEQYF	TGCGCCAGCAGCCAAGGTCCCAGTTACGAGCAGTACTTC
TRBD1	TRBJ1-1	TRBV4-1	.	CASSHQGAGTEAFF	TGCGCCAGCAGCCATCAGGGGGCAGGCACTGAAGCTTTCTTT
.	TRBJ1-2	TRBV5-1	.	CASSLGGDYTF	TGCGCCAGCAGCTTGGGAGGAGACTACACCTTC
.	TRBJ2-2	TRBV6-4	.	CASSKGYGTGELFF	TGTGCCAGCAGTAAGGGTTACGGGACCGGGGAGCTGTTTTTT
.	TRBJ1-2	TRBV10-1	.	CASTPATGALNYGYTF	TGCGCCAGCACTCCCGCGACGGGGGCGCTGAACTATGGCTACACCTTC
TRBD1	TRBJ2-1	TRBV7-9	.	CASSSKTGGRDEQFF	TGTGCCAGCAGCTCGAAGACAGGGGGCAGGGATGAGCAGTTCTTC
.	TRBJ2-7	TRBV5-1	.	CASSLNPGAYEQYF	TGCGCCAGCAGCCTGAATCCTGGGGCCTACGAGCAGTACTTC
TRBD2	TRBJ2-1	TRBV9	.	CASSAEPGGVRNEQFF	TGTGCCAGCAGCGCCGAGCCCGGGGGGGTTAGGAATGAGCAGTTCTTC
.	TRBJ1-1	TRBV4-1	.	CASSHPGGVTEAFF	TGCGCCAGCAGCCACCCCGGAGGCGTCACTGAAGCTTTCTTT
.	TRBJ1-4	TRBV4-3	few	CASSQGRNEKLFF	TGCGCCAGCAGCCAAGGCAGGAATGAAAAACTGTTTTTT
TRBD2	TRBJ2-1	TRBV7-9	.	CASSLSSGSLYEQFF	TGTGCCAGCAGCTTGTCTAGCGGGAGTTTATATGAGCAGTTCTTC
.	TRBJ1-4	TRBV27	.	CASLSANEKLFF	TGTGCCAGCCTCTCAGCTAATGAAAAACTGTTTTTT
.	TRBJ1-2	TRBV9	.	CASSVSTLGTYGYTF	TGTGCCAGCAGCGTTTCAACCTTGGGGACCTATGGCTACACCTTC
TRBD1	TRBJ1-2	TRBV23-1	.	CASSRPDRGRLWTF	TGCGCCAGCAGTCGACCGGACAGGGGGCGTCTGTGGACCTTC
TRBD1	TRBJ2-3	TRBV27	.	CASSWTGGRTDTQYF	TGTGCCAGCAGTTGGACAGGGGGGAGGACAGATACGCAGTATTTT
.	TRBJ2-7	TRBV11-2	.	CASSLGGSYEQHF	TGTGCCAGCAGCCTTGGGGGCTCCTACGAGCAGCACTTC
TRBD1	TRBJ2-7	TRBV5-4	.	CASRRGQVNEQYF	TGTGCCAGCAGACGAGGACAGGTAAACGAGCAGTACTTC
TRBD1	TRBJ2-7	TRBV6-1	once	CASSGRTGIREQYF	TGTGCCAGCAGTGGCCGGACAGGGATTCGCGAGCAGTACTTC
.	TRBJ1-2	TRBV28	.	CASSFNRAYGYTF	TGTGCCAGCAGTTTTAACAGGGCCTATGGCTACACCTTC
.	TRBJ1-1	TRBV5-6	.	CASSAGLNTEAFF	TGTGCCAGCAGCGCCGGGTTGAACACTGAAGCTTTCTTT
.	TRBJ1-3	TRBV10-3	few	CASQEPVGNTIYF	TGTGCCTCCCAAGAACCGGTGGGAAACACCATATATTTT
.	TRBJ1-6	TRBV7-9	.	CASSQGGQPLHF	TGTGCCAGCAGCCAAGGCGGTCAACCCCTCCACTTT
.	TRBJ2-7	TRBV9	few	CASSVSGTYEQYF	TGTGCCAGCAGCGTTAGCGGTACCTACGAGCAGTACTTC
.	TRBJ1-1	TRBV7-2	.	CASSSILGGLEAFF	TGTGCCAGCAGCTCCATCCTGGGGGGGTTGGAAGCTTTCTTT
.	TRBJ1-1	TRBV21-1	once	CASSKVGGKLLAFF	TGTGCCAGCAGCAAAGTGGGGGGCAAGTTACTAGCTTTCTTT
.	TRBJ1-1	TRBV19	.	CASSIGLNEAFF	TGTGCCAGTAGTATAGGACTCAATGAAGCTTTCTTT
TRBD2	TRBJ2-2	TRBV7-8	.	CASSPRTSGRRSGELFF	TGTGCCAGCAGCCCCCGGACTAGCGGGAGGAGATCCGGGGAGCTGTTTTTT
TRBD2	TRBJ2-1	TRBV9	.	CASSVGGTSGGNEQFF	TGTGCCAGCAGCGTAGGAGGGACTAGCGGGGGGAATGAGCAGTTCTTC
.	TRBJ2-7	TRBV7-2	.	CASSLLYEQYF	TGTGCCAGCAGCTTACTCTACGAGCAGTACTTC
.	TRBJ1-1	TRBV25-1	.	CASSRSSTEAFF	TGTGCCAGCAGTCGATCGTCTACTGAAGCTTTCTTT
.	TRBJ2-5	TRBV7-9	.	CASSSTSSNLGGETQYF	TGTGCCAGCAGCTCGACCTCATCCAATCTAGGGGGAGAGACCCAGTACTTC
TRBD1	TRBJ2-2	TRBV4-3	.	CASSLRQGDAGELFF	TGCGCCAGCAGCCTTCGACAGGGGGACGCCGGGGAGCTGTTTTTT
.	TRBJ1-6	TRBV27	.	CASSLYGLGQHSPLHF	TGTGCCAGCAGTTTATATGGGCTGGGACAACATTCACCCCTCCACTTT
.	TRBJ2-3	TRBV7-9	.	CASSPENREDTQYF	TGTGCCAGCAGTCCTGAAAACAGGGAAGATACGCAGTATTTT
TRBD1	TRBJ1-5	TRBV7-9	few	CASRAQGAHQPQHF	TGTGCCAGCAGGGCTCAGGGGGCGCATCAGCCCCAGCATTTT
TRBD1	TRBJ2-7	TRBV30	.	CAWRTPGGLYEQYF	TGTGCCTGGAGAACGCCAGGGGGTTTGTACGAGCAGTACTTC
.	TRBJ2-3	TRBV4-2	few	CASSQESGLPTDTQYF	TGTGCCAGCAGCCAAGAATCGGGACTCCCAACAGATACGCAGTATTTT